These T cell receptor beta chains were read from a single sample in a study of early T cells in non-severe SARS-CoV-2 infection. TCRdb called the 5' RACE reads again in MiXCR, with one record for every CDR3 protein. Of under 80,000 distinct CDR3 sequences in the sample, roughly 13% were seen once. Sequencing input: whole blood. These receptors all come from an adult who was a healthcare worker with PCR-confirmed SARS-CoV-2 infection or an uninfected control (not recorded which). The CDR3 runs from the conserved cysteine through the conserved F or W. The D gene is left open where the match is weak. Expanded clones are given a class, and other clones once, few, many or no size at all.

length | size | J | V | D | DNA | CDR3
13 | many | TRBJ2-1 | TRBV14 | - | TGTGCCAGCAGCCAAGTCAGGGGCGCGGAGCAGTTCTTC | CASSQVRGAEQFF
12 | many | TRBJ1-1 | TRBV20-1 | - | TGCAGTGCGGGGGGCGGGGACGCTGAAGCTTTCTTT | CSAGGGDAEAFF
16 | many | TRBJ2-7 | TRBV11-2 | TRBD1 | TGTGCCAGCAGCAAGCAAGGGACAGGGAGGAACTACGAGCAGTACTTC | CASSKQGTGRNYEQYF
15 | many | TRBJ2-1 | TRBV6-1 | - | TGTGCCAGCAGTGAAGGGCAGAGCTCCTACAATGAGCAGTTCTTC | CASSEGQSSYNEQFF
16 | many | TRBJ1-3 | TRBV12-3/TRBV12-4 | - | TGTGCCAGCAGTCCACCAAACAGGGTCGTCAAGAACACCATATATTTT | CASSPPNRVVKNTIYF
14 | few | TRBJ1-5 | TRBV20-1 | - | TGCAGTGCTAGGGACTATAGAAGCAATCAGCCCCAGCATTTT | CSARDYRSNQPQHF
15 | - | TRBJ2-1 | TRBV6-2/TRBV6-3 | TRBD2 | TGTGCCAGCACCCCGGGACTAGCGGGGGGGGTCGGGCAGTTCTTC | CASTPGLAGGVGQFF
12 | many | TRBJ1-1 | TRBV5-6 | - | TGTGCCAGCAGCTTGGTGGAGGGAAGAGCTTTCTTT | CASSLVEGRAFF
12 | many | TRBJ2-7 | TRBV29-1 | - | TGCAGCGTGAGACAGGGCGCGGGAGAGCAGTACTTC | CSVRQGAGEQYF
14 | - | TRBJ2-2 | TRBV2 | - | TGTACCAGCAGGCCACGACTGAACACCGGGGAGCTGTTTTTT | CTSRPRLNTGELFF
16 | - | TRBJ1-2 | TRBV20-1 | - | TGCAGTGCTAGAGACCAGGGCCGGACTGGGGAATATGGCTACACCTTC | CSARDQGRTGEYGYTF
14 | many | TRBJ1-2 | TRBV5-6 | - | TGTGCCAGCAGCTCCCGGTTAGGGGCGGGTGGCTACACCTTC | CASSSRLGAGGYTF
13 | - | TRBJ1-1 | TRBV6-2/TRBV6-3 | - | TGTGCCAGCAGTTTCCTATTCGACACTGAAGCTTTCTTT | CASSFLFDTEAFF
13 | - | TRBJ1-2 | TRBV12-3/TRBV12-4 | - | TGTGCCAGCACCACAGGGAGCAGCTATGGCTACACCTTC | CASTTGSSYGYTF
16 | many | TRBJ2-2 | TRBV12-3/TRBV12-4 | TRBD1 | TGTGCCAGCAGCTCTGACAGGGGGCTTTCCGCCGGGGAGCTGTTTTTT | CASSSDRGLSAGELFF
13 | few | TRBJ1-1 | TRBV20-1 | TRBD1 | TGCAGTGCGGAGTCAGGGGGCCGGACTGAAGCTTTCTTT | CSAESGGRTEAFF